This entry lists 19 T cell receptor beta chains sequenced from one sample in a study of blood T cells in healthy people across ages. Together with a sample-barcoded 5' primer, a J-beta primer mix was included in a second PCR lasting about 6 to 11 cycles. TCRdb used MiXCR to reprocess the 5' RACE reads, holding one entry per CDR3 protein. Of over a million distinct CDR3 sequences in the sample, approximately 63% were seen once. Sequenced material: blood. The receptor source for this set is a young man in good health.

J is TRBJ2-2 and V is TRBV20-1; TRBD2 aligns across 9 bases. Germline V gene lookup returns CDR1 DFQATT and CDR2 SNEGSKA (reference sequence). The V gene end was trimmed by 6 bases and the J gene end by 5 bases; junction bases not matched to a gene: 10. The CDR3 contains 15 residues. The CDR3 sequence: CSARRPSGGTGELFF. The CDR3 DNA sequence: TGCAGTGCCCGACGGCCCAGCGGGGGGACCGGGGAGCTGTTTTTT.

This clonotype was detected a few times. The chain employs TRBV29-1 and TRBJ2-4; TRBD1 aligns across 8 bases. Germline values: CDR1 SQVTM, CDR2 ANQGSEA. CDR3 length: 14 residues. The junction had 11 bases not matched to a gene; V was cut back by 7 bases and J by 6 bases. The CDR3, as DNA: TGCAGCGCCTACAATCGACAGGGGCCAAACATTCAGTACTTC. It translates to CSAYNRQGPNIQYF.

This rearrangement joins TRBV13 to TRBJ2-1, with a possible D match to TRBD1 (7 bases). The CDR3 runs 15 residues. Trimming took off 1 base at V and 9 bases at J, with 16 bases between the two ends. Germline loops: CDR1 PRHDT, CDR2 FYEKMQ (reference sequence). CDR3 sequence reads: CASSLVRAGGSEQFF. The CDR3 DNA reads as TGTGCCAGCAGCTTAGTGCGGGCAGGGGGGAGTGAGCAGTTCTTC.

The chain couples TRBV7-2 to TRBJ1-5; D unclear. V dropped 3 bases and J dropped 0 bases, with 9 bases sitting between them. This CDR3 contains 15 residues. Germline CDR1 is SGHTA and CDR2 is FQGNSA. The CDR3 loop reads CASSFSANSNQPQHF. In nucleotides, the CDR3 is TGTGCCAGCAGCTTTTCCGCTAATAGCAATCAGCCCCAGCATTTT.

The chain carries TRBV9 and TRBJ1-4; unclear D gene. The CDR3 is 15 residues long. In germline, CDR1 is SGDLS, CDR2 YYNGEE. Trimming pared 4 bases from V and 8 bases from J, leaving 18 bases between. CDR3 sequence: CASSPSGGGSEKLFF. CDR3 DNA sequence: TGTGCCAGCAGCCCCAGCGGTGGAGGGAGCGAAAAACTGTTTTTT.

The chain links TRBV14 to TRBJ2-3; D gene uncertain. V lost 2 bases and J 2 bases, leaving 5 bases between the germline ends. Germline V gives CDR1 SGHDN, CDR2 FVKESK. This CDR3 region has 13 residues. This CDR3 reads CASSQYSTDTQYF. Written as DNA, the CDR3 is TGTGCCAGCAGCCAATACTCCACAGATACGCAGTATTTT.

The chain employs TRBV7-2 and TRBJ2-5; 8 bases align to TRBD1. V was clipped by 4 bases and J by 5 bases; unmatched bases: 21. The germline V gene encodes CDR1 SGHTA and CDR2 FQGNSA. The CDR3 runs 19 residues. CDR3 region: CASSYTRTGFYRDGETQYF. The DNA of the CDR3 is TGTGCCAGCAGCTACACCCGGACAGGGTTCTATCGTGATGGGGAGACCCAGTACTTC. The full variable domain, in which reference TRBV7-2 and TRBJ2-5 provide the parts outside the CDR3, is GAGVSQSPSNKVTEKGKDVELRCDPISGHTALYWYRQSLGQGLEFLIYFQGNSAPDKSGLPSDRFSAERTGGSVSTLTIQRTQQEDSAVYLCASSYTRTGFYRDGETQYFGPGTRLLVL.

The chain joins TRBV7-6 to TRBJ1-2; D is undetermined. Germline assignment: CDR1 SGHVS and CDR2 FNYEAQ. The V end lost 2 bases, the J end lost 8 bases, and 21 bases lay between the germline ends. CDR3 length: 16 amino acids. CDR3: CASSLMETRDPGGYTF. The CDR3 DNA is TGTGCCAGCAGCTTAATGGAGACTAGGGATCCTGGAGGCTACACCTTC.

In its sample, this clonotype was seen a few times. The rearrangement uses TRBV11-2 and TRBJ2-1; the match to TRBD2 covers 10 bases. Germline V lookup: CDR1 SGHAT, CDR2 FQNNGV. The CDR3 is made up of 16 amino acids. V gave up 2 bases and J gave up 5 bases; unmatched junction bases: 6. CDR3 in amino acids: CASSLLTGTSDNEQFF. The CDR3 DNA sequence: TGTGCCAGCAGCTTACTAACAGGGACTAGCGACAATGAGCAGTTCTTC.

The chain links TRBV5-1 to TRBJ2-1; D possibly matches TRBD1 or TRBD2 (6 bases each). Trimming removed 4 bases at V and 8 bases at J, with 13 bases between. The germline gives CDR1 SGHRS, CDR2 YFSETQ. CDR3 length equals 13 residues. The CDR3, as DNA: TGCGCCAGCAGCGAACCGAGGGGGGATGAGCAGTTCTTC. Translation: CASSEPRGDEQFF.

The chain's CDR3 is CASSDGQGNQPQHF. In DNA, the CDR3 is TGTGCCAGCAGTGACGGGCAGGGTAATCAGCCCCAGCATTTT. V and J are TRBV2 and TRBJ1-5; the D gene is possibly TRBD1 (5 bases). Deletions cut 3 bases from V and 4 bases from J, with 10 bases between. Germline V gene data show CDR1 as SNHLY and CDR2 as FYNNEI. The CDR3 totals 14 residues.

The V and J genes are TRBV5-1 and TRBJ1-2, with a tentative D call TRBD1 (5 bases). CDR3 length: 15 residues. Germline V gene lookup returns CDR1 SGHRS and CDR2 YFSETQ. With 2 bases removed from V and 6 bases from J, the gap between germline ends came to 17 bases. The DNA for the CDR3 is TGCGCCAGCAGCTTTACGGCCCGGGACTTCAATGGCTACACCTTC. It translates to CASSFTARDFNGYTF.

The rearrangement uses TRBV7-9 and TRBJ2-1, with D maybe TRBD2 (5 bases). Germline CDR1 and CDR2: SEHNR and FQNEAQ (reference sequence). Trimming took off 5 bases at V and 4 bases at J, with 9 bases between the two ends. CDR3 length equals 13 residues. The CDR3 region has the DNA TGTGCCAGCAGCCCGGACTTTTACAATGAGCAGTTCTTC. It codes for CASSPDFYNEQFF.

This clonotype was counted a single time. CDR3 nucleotides: TGTGCCACCAGCAGAGTACAGGGTAACCCAGATACGCAGTATTTT. Translating it yields CATSRVQGNPDTQYF. The V call is TRBV15, the J call TRBJ2-3, with D possibly matching TRBD1 (6 bases). CDR1 is LNHNV and CDR2 is YYDKDF in the germline V gene (reference sequence). The CDR3 length is 15 residues. V lost 1 base and J 4 bases, leaving 12 bases between the germline ends.

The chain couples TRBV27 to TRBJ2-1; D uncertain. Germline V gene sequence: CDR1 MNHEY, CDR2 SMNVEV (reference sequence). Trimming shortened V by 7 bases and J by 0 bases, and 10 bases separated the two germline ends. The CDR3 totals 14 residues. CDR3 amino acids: CASKTPSSYNEQFF. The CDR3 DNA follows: TGTGCCAGCAAAACTCCGAGCTCCTACAATGAGCAGTTCTTC.

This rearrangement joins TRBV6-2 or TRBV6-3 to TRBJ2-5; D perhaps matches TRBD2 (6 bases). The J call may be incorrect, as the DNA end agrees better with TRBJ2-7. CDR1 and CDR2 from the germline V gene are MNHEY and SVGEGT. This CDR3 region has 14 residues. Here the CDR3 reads CASRGDGTPYEQYF. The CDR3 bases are TGTGCCAGCAGGGGGGACGGGACTCCCTACGAGCAGTACTTC.

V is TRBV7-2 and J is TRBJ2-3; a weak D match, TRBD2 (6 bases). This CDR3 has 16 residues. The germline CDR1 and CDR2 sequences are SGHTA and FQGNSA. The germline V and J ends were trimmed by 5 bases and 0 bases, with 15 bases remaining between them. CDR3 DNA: TGTGCCAGCAGCCCGGGAGCGCTAACTAGCACAGATACGCAGTATTTT. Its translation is CASSPGALTSTDTQYF. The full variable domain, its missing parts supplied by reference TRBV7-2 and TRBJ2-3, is GAGVSQSPSNKVTEKGKDVELRCDPISGHTALYWYRQSLGQGLEFLIYFQGNSAPDKSGLPSDRFSAERTGGSVSTLTIQRTQQEDSAVYLCASSPGALTSTDTQYFGPGTRLTVL.

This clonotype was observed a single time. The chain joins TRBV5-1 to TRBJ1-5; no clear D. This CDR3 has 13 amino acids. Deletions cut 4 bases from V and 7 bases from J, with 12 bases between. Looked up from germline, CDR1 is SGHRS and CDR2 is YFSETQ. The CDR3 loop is CASSPAGAQPQHF. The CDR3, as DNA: TGCGCCAGCAGCCCGGCGGGAGCCCAGCCCCAGCATTTT.

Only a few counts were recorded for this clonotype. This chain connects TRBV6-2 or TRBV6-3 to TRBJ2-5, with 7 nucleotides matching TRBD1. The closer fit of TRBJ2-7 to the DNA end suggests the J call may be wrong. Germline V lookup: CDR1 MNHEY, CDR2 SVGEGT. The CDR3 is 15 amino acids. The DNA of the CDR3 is TGTGCCAGCAGTTACCAGGGGGTGGTTGTCGACGAGCAGTACTTC. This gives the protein CASSYQGVVVDEQYF.